Many counts were recorded for the clone carrying this TCR beta chain. Its cognate antigen is unknown. Universal primer sites and UMIs were introduced during 5'RACE template-switching synthesis of TCR cDNA. TCRdb called the 5' RACE reads again in MiXCR, with one record for every CDR3 protein. The sample lists some 350,000 distinct CDR3 sequences, approximately 3.9% seen once, with roughly 26% in the top ten. This entry comes from a study of T cells after yellow fever vaccination. At the level of the study: In the case of low-cell-number fractions, SMART-Seq v4 Ultra Low Input was used for preparation. Study-wide results and caveats: One caveat is that FACS-sorted repertoires could contain abundant clonotypes contaminating from the bulk population.

The CDR3 consists of 14 residues. Germline V CDR1 and CDR2: SGHKS, YYEKEE (reference sequence). Between the trimmed V and J ends, which lost 4 bases and 0 bases, there was a span of 7 bases. The chain recombines TRBV5-5 with TRBJ2-2; TRBD2 might be the D (5 bases). The source was PBMCs, collected 5 days after the yellow fever booster vaccination. The sequence derives from a man aged 18 to 29 who received the YFV17D yellow fever vaccine. CDR3 amino acids: CASSTGTNTGELFF. The CDR3 DNA is TGTGCCAGCAGCACCGGGACGAACACCGGGGAGCTGTTTTTT.